Listed here are 9 T cell receptor beta chains from one sample, sequenced in a study of beta chain features in type 1 diabetes. Overall study findings and caveats: Moderate but significant shortening of TCRB CDR3s was recorded in all four CD4+ subsets from Type 1 diabetes patients.

Their recognized antigens are unknown. Investigators reverse transcribed all isolated RNA, so they sequenced expressed TCRB transcripts. This table comes from immunoSEQ multiplex PCR, and its TCRdb copy is limited to in-frame clones, with some not included. The sample includes 500,000 to 650,000 clones, around 12% seen only once; the top ten take around 0.12%. Sample: naive CD4+ T cells from blood. Source of these receptors: a man aged 25 to 40 with type 1 diabetes.

This clone was counted only a few times. The rearrangement uses TRBV7-2 and TRBJ2-4; D gene uncertain. Germline CDR1 SGHTA, CDR2 FQGNSA. Trimming shortened V by 1 base and J by 11 bases, and 15 bases separated the two germline ends. The CDR3 sequence is 14 residues long. The DNA of the CDR3 is TGTGCCAGCAGCTTAGAAAAGGCCAGCTACTTTCAGTACTTC. Translation: CASSLEKASYFQYF.

The sample holds a few counts of this clone. The chain recombines TRBV18 with TRBJ1-4, with D uncertain. Germline CDR1 KGHSH, CDR2 LQKENI. V dropped 2 bases and J dropped 7 bases, with 5 bases sitting between them. The CDR3 covers 12 residues. The CDR3 DNA sequence: TGTGCCAGCTCACCAGACCCTGAAAAACTGTTTTTT. It encodes CASSPDPEKLFF.

This clone turned up a few times. The chain joins TRBV6-6 to TRBJ2-1; 9 positions agree with TRBD1. This CDR3 spans 14 amino acids. Per germline, CDR1 MNHNY and CDR2 SVGAGI (reference sequence). After removal of 6 bases from V and 8 bases from J, the junction contained 8 bases not matched to a gene. The CDR3 DNA follows: TGTGCCAGCAGCGAGGGACAGGGTGTCTATGAGCAGTTCTTC. Encoded protein: CASSEGQGVYEQFF.

This clone came up a few times. This rearrangement joins TRBV7-3 to TRBJ2-2, with D uncertain. Germline CDR1 SGHTA, CDR2 FQGTGA. The germline V and J ends were trimmed by 4 bases and 1 base, with 10 bases remaining between them. The CDR3 is 15 residues long. Here the CDR3 reads CASSSPTRNTGELFF. CDR3 bases: TGTGCCAGCAGCTCGCCGACAAGGAACACCGGGGAGCTGTTTTTT.

The rearrangement uses TRBV9 and TRBJ2-1; D may match TRBD1 or TRBD2 (5 bases each). With 0 bases removed from V and 0 bases from J, the gap between germline ends came to 10 bases. Germline V gives CDR1 SGDLS, CDR2 YYNGEE. This CDR3 is 16 amino acids long. CDR3 region: CASSVEGRHSYNEQFF. CDR3 nucleotide sequence: TGTGCCAGCAGCGTAGAGGGGAGACACTCCTACAATGAGCAGTTCTTC.

This clone was counted only a few times. This sequence joins TRBV18 and TRBJ2-3, with 7 bases fitting TRBD1. V trimming: 3 bases; J trimming: 2 bases; junction bases outside the gene matches: 8. This CDR3 is 16 amino acids long. Germline V lookup: CDR1 KGHSH, CDR2 LQKENI. Here the CDR3 DNA reads TGTGCCAGCTCACCCCGTGGACAGGATCTCACAGATACGCAGTATTTT. Encoded protein: CASSPRGQDLTDTQYF.

Points on this clone: Different DNA sequences within this sample yield the same CDR3. J is TRBJ2-3 and V is TRBV18; D is unclear. Germline V gene data show CDR1 as KGHSH and CDR2 as LQKENI. Trimming left V 3 bases short and J 1 base short, with 5 bases between. This CDR3 contains 13 residues. For the CDR3, the DNA is TGTGCCAGCTCACCCCAGGGCACAGATACGCAGTATTTT. Its protein product is CASSPQGTDTQYF.

This clone was seen a handful of times. At the DNA level, this CDR3 is encoded by other sequences in the same sample as well. The rearrangement uses TRBV6-6 and TRBJ2-3; TRBD1 aligns across 8 bases. V gave up 6 bases and J gave up 1 base; unmatched junction bases: 0. This CDR3 is built from 13 residues. The germline gives CDR1 MNHNY, CDR2 SVGAGI (reference sequence). CDR3 sequence: CASRTGGTDTQYF. The CDR3 nucleotides are TGTGCCAGCAGGACAGGGGGCACAGATACGCAGTATTTT.

The rearrangement joins TRBV9 to TRBJ2-2; the match to TRBD2 covers 7 bases. The J segment lost 7 bases and the V segment lost 1 base, leaving 1 base of the junction unmatched. The CDR3 length is 13 residues. Germline V CDR1 and CDR2: SGDLS, YYNGEE. The CDR3 reads CASSVREGGELFF. For the CDR3, the DNA is TGTGCCAGCAGCGTAAGGGAGGGCGGGGAGCTGTTTTTT.